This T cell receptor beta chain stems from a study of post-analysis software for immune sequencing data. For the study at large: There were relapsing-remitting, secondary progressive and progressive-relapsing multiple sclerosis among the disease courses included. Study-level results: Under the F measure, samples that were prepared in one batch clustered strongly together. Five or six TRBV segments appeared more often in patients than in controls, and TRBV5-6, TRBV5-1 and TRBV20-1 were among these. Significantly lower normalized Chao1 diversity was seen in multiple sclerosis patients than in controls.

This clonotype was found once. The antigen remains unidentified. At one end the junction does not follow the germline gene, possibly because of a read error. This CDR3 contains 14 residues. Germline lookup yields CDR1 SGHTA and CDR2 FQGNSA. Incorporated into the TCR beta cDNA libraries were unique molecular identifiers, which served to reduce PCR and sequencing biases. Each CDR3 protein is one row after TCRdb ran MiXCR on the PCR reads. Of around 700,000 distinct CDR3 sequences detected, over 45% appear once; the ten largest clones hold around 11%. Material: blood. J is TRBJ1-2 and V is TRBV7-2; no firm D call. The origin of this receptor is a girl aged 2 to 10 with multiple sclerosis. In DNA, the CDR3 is TGTGTCAGCAGCTTATATACACAGAACTATGGCTACACCTTC. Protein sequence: CVSSLYTQNYGYTF.